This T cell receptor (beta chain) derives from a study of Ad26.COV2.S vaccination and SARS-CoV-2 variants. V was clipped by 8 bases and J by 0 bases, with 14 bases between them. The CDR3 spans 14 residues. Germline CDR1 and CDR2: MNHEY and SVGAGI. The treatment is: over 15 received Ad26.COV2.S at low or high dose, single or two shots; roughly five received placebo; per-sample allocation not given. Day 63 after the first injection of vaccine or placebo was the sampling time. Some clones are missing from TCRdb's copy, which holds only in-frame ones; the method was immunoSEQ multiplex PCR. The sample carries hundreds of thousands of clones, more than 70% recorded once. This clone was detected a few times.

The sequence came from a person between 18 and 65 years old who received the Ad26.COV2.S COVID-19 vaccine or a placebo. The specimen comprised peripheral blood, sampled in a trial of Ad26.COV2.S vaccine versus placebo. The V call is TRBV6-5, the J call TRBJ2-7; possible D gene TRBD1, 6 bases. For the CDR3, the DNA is TGTGCCAGCGCCCTCAAGGGGGACTCCTACGAGCAGTACTTC. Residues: CASALKGDSYEQYF.